Each of the 29 T cell receptor beta chains below was sequenced from the same sample in a study of CD8+CD57+ T cells in acquired aplastic anemia. It was genomic DNA that served as the template for profiling TCR beta VDJ and CDR3. TCRdb redid the calling of the reads with MiXCR, one entry per CDR3 protein. This table has about 110,000 distinct CDR3 sequences, around 53% appearing once. The sample taken for sequencing was sorted CD4+, CD8+, or CD8+CD57+ T cells (not recorded which) from PBMCs. The receptors were sampled from a human donor in good health, serving as a control.

Note on this clonotype: One junction end does not reproduce the germline sequence, and a read error may be involved. The chain uses TRBV25-1 and TRBJ1-3; D call uncertain. The CDR3 extends over 14 amino acids. Germline assignment: CDR1 MGHDK and CDR2 SYGVNS. Written as DNA, the CDR3 is TGTGCCAGCAGTGAGGAACGGTCTGGAAACACCATATGTTTT. Protein product: CASSEERSGNTICF.

This clonotype showed up many times. The chain is built from TRBV15 and TRBJ1-2; no firm D call. The CDR3 has 12 residues. The V and J ends lost 5 bases and 8 bases respectively, with 12 bases between them. Germline values: CDR1 LNHNV, CDR2 YYDKDF (reference sequence). The CDR3 protein is CATSLQTRGYTF. The CDR3 region has the DNA TGTGCCACCAGCCTGCAAACGAGGGGCTACACCTTC.

The chain joins TRBV4-3 to TRBJ2-1, with 7 bases lining up with TRBD1. Germline CDR1 reads LGHNA; CDR2 reads YSLEER. CDR3 size: 14 residues. The V segment lost 4 bases and the J segment 3 bases; nucleotides outside the gene matches: 3. DNA of the CDR3: TGCGCCAGCAGCCGGGACAGAAGCTACAATGAGCAGTTCTTC. Amino acids: CASSRDRSYNEQFF.

The V and J genes are TRBV20-1 and TRBJ1-2; D gene ambiguous. CDR3 length equals 11 residues. With 3 bases removed from V and 8 bases from J, the gap between germline ends came to 10 bases. The germline gives CDR1 DFQATT, CDR2 SNEGSKA (reference sequence). The CDR3 here is CSARAGRGYTF. In nucleotides, the CDR3 is TGCAGTGCTAGGGCGGGGAGGGGCTACACCTTC.

J is TRBJ2-7 and V is TRBV25-1; 7 nucleotides agree with TRBD1. CDR3 length: 14 residues. The germline gives CDR1 MGHDK, CDR2 SYGVNS. J lost 2 bases, V lost 7 bases, and 8 bases had no gene match. CDR3 sequence reads: CASIPATGTYEQYF. CDR3 DNA sequence: TGTGCCAGCATTCCGGCGACAGGGACCTACGAGCAGTACTTC.

This clonotype has ten or more counts. The genes are TRBV25-1 and TRBJ2-3; 10 bases are shared with TRBD2. V lost 3 bases to trimming and J lost 2 bases; unmatched junction nucleotides: 23. This CDR3 has 22 residues. CDR1 MGHDK and CDR2 SYGVNS come from the germline V gene. CDR3 DNA sequence: TGTGCCAGCAGTGACGCCAGCGGGGGGGCGAGGCGAAGGATTCGGGACACAGATACGCAGTATTTT. This gives the protein CASSDASGGARRRIRDTDTQYF.

This clonotype was seen many times. The chain combines TRBV6-5 with TRBJ1-1, with D uncertain. CDR1 MNHEY and CDR2 SVGAGI come from the germline V gene. Trimming shortened V by 4 bases and J by 2 bases, and 8 bases separated the two germline ends. The CDR3 extends over 13 amino acids. The CDR3 sequence: CASSFGRNTEAFF. CDR3 sequence (DNA): TGTGCCAGCAGTTTTGGCAGAAACACTGAAGCTTTCTTT.

This clonotype appeared a few times. This sequence joins TRBV6-1 and TRBJ2-1, with D hard to call. V was cut by 6 bases and J by 7 bases, with 10 bases left in between. CDR3 length: 12 amino acids. The germline V gene encodes CDR1 MNHNS and CDR2 SASEGT. The DNA of the CDR3 is TGTGCCAGCAGCCAAGATTCGAATGAGCAGTTCTTC. This gives the protein CASSQDSNEQFF.

This clonotype was picked up many times. The gene calls are TRBV30 and TRBJ2-7, with D perhaps matching TRBD1 (5 bases). V was trimmed by 5 bases and J by 5 bases, leaving 13 bases between them. Germline-derived CDR1 and CDR2 are GTSNPN and SVGIG (reference sequence). The CDR3 is made up of 12 amino acids. The CDR3 region is CAWGLQGNEQYF. The CDR3 nucleotides are TGTGCCTGGGGTCTCCAGGGTAACGAGCAGTACTTC.

This clonotype was recorded only once. The chain combines TRBV11-1 with TRBJ2-3, with 8 bases matching TRBD2. Germline CDR1 is SGHAT and CDR2 is FQDESV (reference sequence). The CDR3 is 16 amino acids. V shed 4 bases, J shed 0 bases, and the junction held 6 bases outside the gene matches. The CDR3 DNA reads TGTGCCAGCAGCTCAGAGACTAGCGAGAGCACAGATACGCAGTATTTT. This sequence encodes CASSSETSESTDTQYF.

For this clonotype: This may stem from a read error, because a much larger clone lies one nucleotide away. The J gene is TRBJ2-3, the V gene TRBV18; the D is unclear. The V and J ends lost 4 bases and 6 bases respectively, with 11 bases between them. Germline CDR1 KGHSH, CDR2 LQKENI. This CDR3 region has 13 residues. CDR3 sequence (DNA): TGTGCCAGCTCACTGGAACCATGGGATACGCAGTATTTT. Its translation: CASSLEPWDTQYF.

The chain is built from TRBV4-3 and TRBJ2-3; D possibly corresponds to TRBD2 (5 bases). V was clipped by 0 bases and J by 4 bases, with 11 bases between them. This CDR3 spans 15 amino acids. Germline loops: CDR1 LGHNA, CDR2 YSLEER. The CDR3 DNA reads as TGCGCCAGCAGCCAAGAGCGGGCCGGGTCAGATACGCAGTATTTT. Its protein is CASSQERAGSDTQYF.

The V call is TRBV11-2, the J call TRBJ1-6; 7 bases map to TRBD1. Germline loops: CDR1 SGHAT, CDR2 FQNNGV. J lost 10 bases, V lost 1 base, and 4 bases had no gene match. This CDR3 has 14 amino acids. The CDR3 loop reads CASSLGRQGSPLHF. CDR3 DNA: TGTGCCAGCAGCTTAGGCAGACAGGGATCACCCCTCCACTTT.

The V call is TRBV5-1, the J call TRBJ2-6; TRBD1 aligns across 7 bases. CDR3 size: 14 residues. Unmatched junction bases numbered 0, after V lost 4 bases and J lost 2 bases. Per germline, CDR1 SGHRS and CDR2 YFSETQ. The CDR3 loop reads CASSDRAGANVLTF. In nucleotides, the CDR3 is TGCGCCAGCAGCGACAGGGCTGGGGCCAACGTCCTGACTTTC.

This clonotype has a count of ten or more. The chain combines TRBV7-8 with TRBJ2-7; TRBD1 matches 8 bases. The ends lost 1 base at V and 5 bases at J; junction bases unmatched: 4. This CDR3 has 14 residues. Per germline, CDR1 SGHVS and CDR2 FQNEAQ. The CDR3 DNA sequence: TGTGCCAGCAGCTTAGGTCAGGGGGCGGACGAGCAGTACTTC. This gives the protein CASSLGQGADEQYF.

As concerns this clonotype: Just one base apart from a much larger clone, this may be a read error. CDR3 residues: CARWWGRDKQYF. CDR3 bases: TGTGCCAGGTGGTGGGGTAGGGACAAGCAGTACTTC. The chain combines TRBV27 with TRBJ2-7; TRBD1 might be the D (6 bases). Per germline, CDR1 MNHEY and CDR2 SMNVEV (reference sequence). The CDR3 has 12 residues. Trimming shortened V by 9 bases and J by 8 bases, and 17 bases separated the two germline ends.

About this clonotype itself: The CDR3 does not close with the conserved phenylalanine or tryptophan, likely indicating a read error. This chain connects TRBV2 to TRBJ2-1, with 10 bases identical to TRBD2. With 6 bases clipped from V and 8 bases from J, the junction kept 16 bases outside the gene matches. The CDR3 contains 17 residues. Germline loops: CDR1 SNHLY, CDR2 FYNNEI. As DNA, the CDR3 is TGTGCCAGCAGCCCATCAATAGCGGGGGGTGTTTTTGATGAGCAGTTCCTC. Residues: CASSPSIAGGVFDEQFL.

This clonotype appeared many times. This chain joins TRBV5-1 and TRBJ1-2; D is undetermined. Germline-derived CDR1 and CDR2 are SGHRS and YFSETQ. Trimming stripped 4 bases from V and 7 bases from J, with 8 bases between. The CDR3 totals 11 residues. The CDR3 region is CASSNTLGYTF. DNA of the CDR3: TGCGCCAGCAGCAACACCCTTGGCTACACCTTC.

At least ten counts were recorded for this clonotype. CDR3 sequence (DNA): TGTGCCAGCAGTTGGGACAGAGAGTCTCTCTACGAGCAGTACTTC. It codes for CASSWDRESLYEQYF. The V call is TRBV6-2 or TRBV6-3, the J call TRBJ2-7; 7 bases line up with TRBD1. The CDR3 covers 15 residues. Germline V CDR1 and CDR2: MNHEY, SVGEGT. The ends lost 4 bases at V and 3 bases at J; junction bases unmatched: 9.

At least ten counts were recorded for this clonotype. V is TRBV4-1 and J is TRBJ1-1, with a possible D match to TRBD1 (6 bases). CDR1 and CDR2 from the germline V gene are MGHRA and YSYEKL. The CDR3 has 15 residues. The V end lost 1 base, the J end lost 6 bases, and 15 bases lay between the germline ends. Written as DNA, the CDR3 is TGCGCCAGCAGCCAAGGGGCAGGGGTGACGTCTGAAGCTTTCTTT. Amino acid sequence: CASSQGAGVTSEAFF.

V and J are TRBV19 and TRBJ2-7; D may match TRBD1 or TRBD2 (6 bases each). The germline V gene encodes CDR1 LNHDA and CDR2 SQIVND (reference sequence). CDR3 length: 15 residues. The V gene lost 3 bases and the J gene lost 5 bases, with 17 bases spanning the gap. The CDR3 loop is CASSIVPGAVHEQYF. The CDR3, as DNA: TGTGCCAGTAGTATCGTACCGGGGGCGGTCCACGAGCAGTACTTC.

The chain joins TRBV9 to TRBJ1-4, with no clear D. Trimming took off 0 bases at V and 1 base at J, with 7 bases between the two ends. Germline V gene lookup returns CDR1 SGDLS and CDR2 YYNGEE. The CDR3 totals 15 residues. DNA of the CDR3: TGTGCCAGCAGCGTAGTGGGAAGAACTAATGAAAAACTGTTTTTT. Its protein product is CASSVVGRTNEKLFF.

The CDR3 region is CASSPDRAGGYTF. The DNA of the CDR3 is TGCGCCAGCAGCCCGGACAGGGCGGGAGGCTACACCTTC. This chain links TRBV4-1 with TRBJ1-2; 8 bases fit TRBD1. The CDR3 extends over 13 amino acids. Germline V gives CDR1 MGHRA, CDR2 YSYEKL. Unmatched junction bases numbered 6, after V lost 4 bases and J lost 8 bases.

V usage is TRBV29-1 and J usage is TRBJ2-7; TRBD1 matches 9 bases. The CDR3 has 13 amino acids. The junction had 8 bases not matched to a gene; V was cut back by 5 bases and J by 6 bases. Germline lookup yields CDR1 SQVTM and CDR2 ANQGSEA. In nucleotides, the CDR3 is TGCAGCGTTAGCCGGGACAGGGTAGGCGAGCAGTACTTC. Its translation is CSVSRDRVGEQYF.

This clonotype has a count of ten or more. This sequence joins TRBV12-3 or TRBV12-4 and TRBJ2-7, with D tentatively TRBD1 (5 bases). This CDR3 spans 14 amino acids. V lost 2 bases to trimming and J lost 3 bases, with 11 bases between them. CDR3 protein: CASSLLSRGYEQYF. The CDR3 nucleotides read TGTGCCAGCAGTTTACTTAGTAGGGGCTACGAGCAGTACTTC.

The table lists this clonotype with many counts. The chain is built from TRBV4-1 and TRBJ1-3, with 9 bases identical to TRBD1. Germline CDR1 is MGHRA and CDR2 is YSYEKL. Trimming took 1 base from V and 3 from J; bases not matched to a gene: 13. The CDR3 contains 19 residues. The CDR3 DNA reads as TGCGCCAGCAGCCAAGCAGATGGGACAGGGAGTGAAGATGGAAACACCATATATTTT. Translation: CASSQADGTGSEDGNTIYF.

The table lists this clonotype with many counts. As DNA, the CDR3 is TGCGCCAGCAGCCGGACAGGCGCTACCGGGGAGCTGTTTTTT. It specifies CASSRTGATGELFF. The gene calls are TRBV4-1 and TRBJ2-2, with 7 bases that match TRBD1. CDR1 and CDR2 (germline): MGHRA, YSYEKL. Trimming cost V 4 bases and J 5 bases; bases outside gene matches: 4. This CDR3 spans 14 amino acids.

Notes on this clonotype: A much bigger clone sits one base away, suggesting this may be a read error. V usage is TRBV25-1 and J usage is TRBJ1-1; the D gene is possibly TRBD1 (6 bases). This CDR3 comprises 14 residues. The V gene lost 5 bases and the J gene lost 5 bases, with 15 bases spanning the gap. The germline gives CDR1 MGHDK, CDR2 SYGVNS. CDR3 in amino acids: CASSSSRGLTEAFF. CDR3 DNA: TGTGCCAGCAGTTCTAGCAGGGGTTTGACTGAAGCTTTCTTT.

This clonotype was detected ten times or more. The V gene is TRBV15, the J gene TRBJ2-7; 10 nucleotides align to TRBD1. Losses at the gene ends were 0 bases for V and 3 bases for J; bases not matched to a gene: 8. Germline V CDR1 and CDR2: LNHNV, YYDKDF (reference sequence). The length of the CDR3 is 17 residues. The CDR3 reads CATSREEGGTGDYEQYF. For the CDR3, the DNA is TGTGCCACCAGCAGAGAGGAAGGCGGGACAGGGGACTACGAGCAGTACTTC.